Presented here are 11 T cell receptor beta chains from one specimen sequenced in a study of a mutant IDH1 vaccine in newly diagnosed glioma (dated by TCRdb to 2020 to 2022). Per the publication, the time point label means: week 23, last vaccination. Each vaccine dose, consisting of 300 ug of a 20-mer mutant IDH1 peptide in Montanide, was administered subcutaneously with topical imiquimod. For these TCRs, the target antigens are not known. The receptor library was made with the immunoSEQ multiplex PCR assay. The clones in this table, taken by TCRdb from immuneACCESS, are in-frame only. Not every clone is retained; where verified, under half of the shortfall comes from an unresolved V gene, and the cause of the rest is unknown. In all, the sample holds tens of thousands of clones, and about 85% of those were seen once. 0.77% of the sample is in the top ten clones. The sequencing here drew on PBMCs, taken from a glioma patient whose treatment included an IDH1 peptide vaccine. These receptors all come from a woman aged 50 to 65 with glioma.

J is TRBJ1-2 and V is TRBV12-5, with a tentative D call TRBD1 (5 bases). There are 20 residues in the CDR3. Per the germline V gene, CDR1 is LGHNT and CDR2 is FRNRAP. V gave up 0 bases and J gave up 0 bases, with 23 bases separating them. The CDR3 reads CASGLVRQGLVPLTNYGYTF. In nucleotides, the CDR3 is TGTGCTAGTGGTTTGGTACGGCAGGGCCTAGTCCCACTAACTAACTATGGCTACACCTTC.

The rearrangement joins TRBV9 to TRBJ2-1; D tentatively reads TRBD1 or TRBD2 (5 bases each). Germline V gene lookup returns CDR1 SGDLS and CDR2 YYNGEE. This CDR3 region has 15 residues. V was cut by 0 bases and J by 2 bases, with 9 bases left in between. CDR3: CASSVDSGPYNEQFF. The CDR3 nucleotides read TGTGCCAGCAGCGTAGACTCGGGACCCTACAATGAGCAGTTCTTC.

This sequence joins TRBV29-1 and TRBJ2-1; D is tentatively TRBD1 or TRBD2 (5 bases each). The V end lost 7 bases, the J end lost 4 bases, and 14 bases lay between the germline ends. Germline V gene lookup returns CDR1 SQVTM and CDR2 ANQGSEA. CDR3 length equals 13 residues. The DNA for the CDR3 is TGCAGCGGGACCGGGACGCAATACAATGAGCAGTTCTTC. Translated: CSGTGTQYNEQFF.

This chain connects TRBV5-1 to TRBJ2-3; 8 bases fit TRBD2. Germline V gene lookup returns CDR1 SGHRS and CDR2 YFSETQ. V gave up 4 bases and J gave up 3 bases; unmatched junction bases: 4. CDR3 length: 14 residues. The CDR3 protein is CASSPTGGTDTQYF. In DNA, the CDR3 is TGCGCCAGCAGCCCCACGGGAGGGACAGATACGCAGTATTTT. Full variable domain (outside the CDR3, taken from reference TRBV5-1 and TRBJ2-3): KAGVTQTPRYLIKTRGQQVTLSCSPISGHRSVSWYQQTPGQGLQFLFEYFSETQRNKGNFPGRFSGRQFSNSRSEMNVSTLELGDSALYLCASSPTGGTDTQYFGPGTRLTVL.

The rearrangement joins TRBV29-1 to TRBJ2-7; 8 bases match TRBD2. The J segment lost 0 bases and the V segment lost 6 bases, leaving 10 bases of the junction unmatched. Germline V gene data show CDR1 as SQVTM and CDR2 as ANQGSEA. This CDR3 contains 15 residues. DNA of the CDR3: TGCAGCGTCCTTGGGGGCGGGAGGAGCTCCTACGAGCAGTACTTC. It is translated as CSVLGGGRSSYEQYF.

The gene calls are TRBV6-1 and TRBJ2-5; weak D call: TRBD1 (5 bases). Germline V gives CDR1 MNHNS, CDR2 SASEGT. V was clipped by 4 bases and J by 1 base, with 10 bases between them. The CDR3 covers 14 residues. The DNA for the CDR3 is TGTGCCAGCAGTGCCAGACAGTCCCAAGAGACCCAGTACTTC. Residues: CASSARQSQETQYF.

V gene TRBV14 combines with J gene TRBJ2-5; 8 bases line up with TRBD2. Germline CDR1 is SGHDN and CDR2 is FVKESK. The CDR3 contains 18 residues. V shed 0 bases and J 5 bases; nucleotides not matched to a gene: 14. In nucleotides, the CDR3 is TGTGCCAGCAGCCAAGACCCTAGCGGGTGGGCGGTCGGTGAGACCCAGTACTTC. Translated: CASSQDPSGWAVGETQYF.

The chain joins TRBV7-3 to TRBJ2-3; D might be TRBD1 or TRBD2, each matching 5 bases. The CDR3 runs 15 residues. Germline V lookup: CDR1 SGHTA, CDR2 FQGTGA. V was pared by 1 base and J by 4 bases, with 12 bases between. The CDR3 reads CASSLSGWDPDTQYF. In DNA, the CDR3 is TGTGCCAGCAGCTTAAGCGGGTGGGACCCAGATACGCAGTATTTT. Complete variable domain (other parts from reference TRBV7-3 and TRBJ2-3): GAGVSQTPSNKVTEKGKYVELRCDPISGHTALYWYRQSLGQGPEFLIYFQGTGAADDSGLPNDRFFAVRPEGSVSTLKIQRTERGDSAVYLCASSLSGWDPDTQYFGPGTRLTVL.

This sequence joins TRBV13 and TRBJ2-7, with D tentatively TRBD2 (6 bases). Trimming shortened V by 5 bases and J by 5 bases, and 19 bases separated the two germline ends. CDR1 is PRHDT and CDR2 is FYEKMQ in the germline V gene (reference sequence). This CDR3 region has 15 residues. The CDR3 loop is CASSPLGGNQDEQYF. The CDR3 DNA reads as TGTGCCAGCAGCCCCTTAGGCGGGAACCAGGACGAGCAGTACTTC.

V gene TRBV19 combines with J gene TRBJ2-5, with D perhaps matching TRBD1 (6 bases). V gave up 4 bases and J gave up 1 base, with 13 bases separating them. Germline lookup yields CDR1 LNHDA and CDR2 SQIVND (reference sequence). The CDR3 sequence is 15 residues long. This chain's CDR3 is CASSTGHRSQETQYF. CDR3 DNA: TGTGCCAGTAGTACGGGACACCGGAGCCAAGAGACCCAGTACTTC.

This chain uses TRBV15 with TRBJ2-3, with D unclear. V was trimmed by 5 bases and J by 3 bases, leaving 12 bases between them. The CDR3 extends over 14 amino acids. CDR1 is LNHNV and CDR2 is YYDKDF in the germline V gene (reference sequence). CDR3 sequence reads: CATSRVLGTDTQYF. CDR3 sequence (DNA): TGTGCCACCAGCCGAGTCTTGGGAACAGATACGCAGTATTTT.